This record concerns one T cell receptor beta chain sequence. This clone was counted between two and nine times. Its antigen remains undetermined. No base quality information exists; no much larger clone differs at one position. Using the deep immunoSEQ assay, TCR CDR3 regions were amplified from genomic DNA by multiplex PCR. Extracted genomic DNA from each cell subset was distributed evenly across all wells of several immunoSEQ 96-well plates, and each plate was treated as a replicate. For sorted subsets, each replicate PCR was loaded with about 0.2 ug genomic DNA, equivalent to 25,000 to 35,000 T cell genomes. Purified libraries were measured with a Qubit 3.0 fluorometer, size-checked on a Bioanalyzer 2100, and measured again with the KAPA Library Quantification kit. Each immunoSEQ 96-well plate was sequenced on its own single-read 150-cycle Illumina NextSeq 550 flow cell. Turning to the authors' computational methods: Because only junctional sequences without quality scores were contained in the immunoSEQ output, filtering matching that applied to full-length reads could not be performed. Sequences were annotated with PyIR, a Python wrapper for IgBLAST v1.9, using IMGT germline references to assign V/J genes and CDR3. Reads were filtered out if the reads had weak V/J assignments (E-value above 1e-6), no CDR3, stop codons, out-of-frame junctions, or ambiguous translated residues. V3J clonotypes were defined by identical inferred V gene, J gene, and CDR3 amino acid sequence. The percentage overlap between two repertoires was calculated by dividing the number of shared unique clonotypes by the size of the smaller repertoire. RTK rarefaction, the Chao1 estimator, and Recon v2.1 estimates of unobserved clonotypes were used to assess repertoire richness. For all TCRbeta clonotypes obtained by the gDNA method from several donors, generation probabilities were computed with OLGA. The table was pulled from immuneACCESS by TCRdb, which kept in-frame rearrangements only. Such tables lose some clones; where checked, under half of the loss comes from unresolved V genes, and the rest has no known cause. V, J and clone size are those of that table, while D and trimming were read from the DNA. Counted in this sample were 150,000 to 200,000 clones; over 50% of them appeared once. The top ten clones comprise about 9.4% of the sample.

Taken from the germline V gene, the CDR1 and CDR2 loops are LGHNA and YSLEER. There are 16 amino acids in the CDR3, from cysteine to phenylalanine inclusive. Solely the CDR3 DNA is kept, with 48 bases framed from the first base. A distance of 11 bases separates the germline ends of V and J, which lose 5 bases and 0 bases respectively. This sample is drawn from a study of shared clonotypes between healthy human individuals (dated by TCRdb to the early 2020s). Looking at the study overall: The cohort included three men and two women between 18 and 49 years of age. For each donor, three plates each were used for CD4 naive and CD4 memory, two plates were used for CD8 naive, and one plate was used for CD8 memory. To estimate repertoire size and how much clonotypes are shared between individuals, the study performed deep sequencing of blood TCR repertoires from a few healthy adults. To increase sequencing depth and limit assay-specific biases, different laboratories used diverse techniques to prepare libraries and sequence TCR repertoires. Leukapheresis yielded between about 0.94 and 9.5 billion PBMCs per donor.

Results the study describes overall, beyond this receptor: Because the study included only a small number of donors, the genetic and exposure-history diversity represented was limited. Higher generation probabilities were observed for clonotypes shared by all four sorted-subset donors than for non-shared clonotypes. Sharing across several donors was observed for approximately 4.6% of naive CD4, under 4% of naive CD8, 2.3% of memory CD4, and over 0.3% of memory CD8 clonotypes. Sampling was restricted to blood, and TCR repertoires in tissue are likely to differ from TCR repertoires in blood. Pairwise subsampling indicated that sequencing depth was expected to affect the degree of clonotype sharing among donors. Rarefaction of sorted-subset datasets indicated incomplete sequencing despite the large sequencing depth. Naive subsets generally had larger estimated clonotype richness than memory subsets did.

The donors were healthy, HIV-negative adults with no recently reported acute infections or vaccinations. Only Caucasian adults living in Nashville, Tennessee, USA were represented among the donors. CD4+ T cells were enriched by magnetic negative selection; naive cells were then positively selected on CD45RA, and the negative fraction formed the memory subset. Blood was obtained by leukapheresis, after which PBMCs were separated by Ficoll-Histopaque density gradient centrifugation and cryopreserved in liquid nitrogen vapor phase. Purity and quantity of every magnetically sorted T cell population were checked by analytical flow cytometry. Genomic DNA was isolated from each sorted fraction and quantified by UV absorbance on a Nanodrop 2000c.

The receptor was isolated from a man younger than 40 in good health. The sequenced material came from memory CD4+ T cells sorted from blood. Interpreted using the paper, the cell subset or site label stands for: CD45RA-negative fraction. The chain uses TRBV4-3 and TRBJ2-6, with the D gene not clear enough to name. The bases read TGCGCCAGCAGCACCGGGCCCGACTCTGGGGCCAACGTCCTGACTTTC. It translates to CASSTGPDSGANVLTF.